This entry describes one TCR beta chain. Its antigen is still unknown. Sequenced by immunoSEQ multiplex PCR; TCRdb stores in-frame clones only, minus some. The sample includes roughly 2 million clones, approximately 95% of them seen just once. The data were taken from a study of shared clonotypes between healthy human individuals. Across the whole study: CD4 naive cells filled three plates per donor, CD4 memory three, CD8 naive two and CD8 memory one.

Germline values: CDR1 MGHRA, CDR2 YSYEKL. This CDR3 has 17 residues. V dropped 3 bases and J dropped 7 bases, with 22 bases sitting between them. General study points: Among non-shared clonotypes, generation probabilities were lower than among those shared by all four donors. Around 5% of naive CD4 clonotypes were common to several donors. It was the few donors that limited the genetic and exposure-history diversity represented.

This TCR was recovered from a man aged 18 to 35 in good health. V usage is TRBV4-1 and J usage is TRBJ1-5; D may be TRBD1 (6 bases). Sequencing used naive CD4+ T cells sorted from blood. Subset described: CD45RA+ positively selected. Here the CDR3 reads CASSHVPEGGIGQPQHF. The DNA for the CDR3 is TGCGCCAGCAGCCATGTCCCGGAGGGGGGCATAGGCCAGCCCCAGCATTTT.